A single TCR beta chain is shown here with its context. The antigen is unknown. The sample is drawn from a study of T cell responses to AZD1222 COVID-19 vaccine. Study results and caveats: Regions 160-218 and 743-854 dominated among vaccine-associated CD4 TCRs spanning spike. After two AZD1222 doses, spike-specific TCR breadth and depth rose versus day 0.

Generated by immunoSEQ multiplex PCR, the TCRdb table keeps only in-frame clones and is missing some. This sample yields over 100,000 clones, of which approximately 91% are seen a single time; 15% to 20% belongs to the top ten. V was pared by 6 bases and J by 4 bases, with 12 bases between. The CDR3 has 13 residues. Germline V gene lookup returns CDR1 LNHDA and CDR2 SQIVND (reference sequence). The gene calls are TRBV19 and TRBJ1-2, with D perhaps matching TRBD1 (5 bases). The sample was peripheral blood, taken on day 0 of AZD1222 vaccination. This TCR came from an adult in good health. CDR3 region: CASSPDRAYGYTF. CDR3 DNA: TGTGCCAGTAGCCCTGACAGAGCCTATGGCTACACCTTC.